The 23 T cell receptor beta chains listed next were all sequenced from one sample in a study of T cells in Graves' hyperthyroidism and ophthalmopathy. Amplification of TCR beta CDR3 regions used RNA as the template. Carried out on the TCR CDR3, a first-round RT-PCR used the HTBI primer set. MiXCR, run by TCRdb on the multiplex PCR reads, gives a single entry per CDR3 protein. The data contain under 400,000 distinct CDR3 sequences, roughly 25% of them singletons. The sequenced sample was blood. The receptors originated from a man aged 50 to 59 with Graves' hyperthyroidism.

This clonotype has a handful of counts. J is TRBJ1-3 and V is TRBV20-1; no definite D call. The CDR3 is 12 amino acids. V lost 6 bases, J lost 7 bases, and 13 bases lay in between. Germline V gene lookup returns CDR1 DFQATT and CDR2 SNEGSKA (reference sequence). In nucleotides, the CDR3 is TGCAGTGCGAAGCCCGGGCGGAACACCATATATTTT. As protein: CSAKPGRNTIYF.

The chain combines TRBV28 with TRBJ2-1; TRBD2 matches at 10 bases. Germline V gene data show CDR1 as MDHEN and CDR2 as SYDVKM. The CDR3 length is 15 residues. The ends lost 6 bases at V and 6 bases at J; junction bases unmatched: 8. DNA of the CDR3: TGTGCCAGCAGCCGCCTAGCGGGAGCCCCCAATGAGCAGTTCTTC. Translating it yields CASSRLAGAPNEQFF.

This clonotype turned up a few times. V usage is TRBV5-6 and J usage is TRBJ2-5; D possibly uses TRBD1 or TRBD2 (5 bases each). V was cut by 2 bases and J by 1 base, with 12 bases left in between. The V gene's germline CDR1 is SGHDT and CDR2 YYEEEE. This CDR3 region has 15 residues. The CDR3 nucleotides are TGTGCCAGCAGCTTTGGGACCGATTCCCAAGAGACCCAGTACTTC. It codes for CASSFGTDSQETQYF.

This clonotype has ten or more counts. The chain has TRBV12-3 or TRBV12-4 and TRBJ2-7; 8 nucleotides line up with TRBD1. This CDR3 has 15 residues. Trimming at V came to 5 bases and at J to 0 bases, leaving 6 bases not matched to a gene. In nucleotides, the CDR3 is TGTGCCAGCAGTCCGACAGGGGCGAGCTCCTACGAGCAGTACTTC. Protein sequence: CASSPTGASSYEQYF.

The gene calls are TRBV2 and TRBJ2-1, with 13 bases fitting TRBD2. Germline V gene data show CDR1 as SNHLY and CDR2 as FYNNEI. The CDR3 sequence is 17 residues long. V shed 3 bases, J shed 4 bases, and the junction held 6 bases outside the gene matches. The CDR3 here is CASSDPGTSGKYNEQFF. CDR3 in DNA: TGTGCCAGCAGTGATCCCGGGACTAGCGGGAAATACAATGAGCAGTTCTTC.

The gene calls are TRBV4-1 and TRBJ1-1; a possible D gene is TRBD1 (5 bases). The length of the CDR3 is 15 residues. V lost 2 bases, J lost 1 base, and 11 bases lay in between. Germline V gene sequence: CDR1 MGHRA, CDR2 YSYEKL. CDR3 loop: CASSQYTGKNTEAFF. In nucleotides, the CDR3 is TGCGCCAGCAGCCAATATACAGGAAAGAACACTGAAGCTTTCTTT.

The count of this clonotype is one. The chain has TRBV29-1 and TRBJ1-1, with TRBD1 as a possible D gene (6 bases). Per germline, CDR1 SQVTM and CDR2 ANQGSEA. The ends were cut back, 1 base at V and 8 bases at J, with 17 bases in the middle. The CDR3 runs to 14 residues. CDR3 region: CSVEGQGTAFEAFF. CDR3 in DNA: TGCAGCGTTGAAGGGCAGGGGACCGCATTCGAAGCTTTCTTT.

V usage is TRBV9 and J usage is TRBJ2-1; TRBD2 matches at 13 bases. J gave up 7 bases and V 1 base, and 2 bases lay outside the gene matches. Germline assignment: CDR1 SGDLS and CDR2 YYNGEE. CDR3 length equals 15 residues. The CDR3 spells CASSVRTSGRNEQFF. CDR3 in DNA: TGTGCCAGCAGCGTACGGACTAGCGGGAGAAATGAGCAGTTCTTC.

A remark on this clonotype: Its ends do not fully match the called genes, so a read error is possible. This sequence joins TRBV11-2 and TRBJ1-2; D might be TRBD1 (5 bases). Germline V gene data show CDR1 as SGHAT and CDR2 as FQNNGV. The CDR3 length is 14 residues. The CDR3 loop reads CASSLEGVLYGCTF. The CDR3 bases are TGTGCCAGCAGCTTAGAGGGGGTTCTATATGGCTGCACCTTC. Complete variable domain (other parts from reference TRBV11-2 and TRBJ1-2): EAGVAQSPRYKIIEKRQSVAFWCNPISGHATLYWYQQILGQGPKLLIQFQNNGVVDDSQLPKDRFSAERLKGVDSTLKIQPAKLEDSAVYLCASSLEGVLYGCTFGSGTRLTVV.

There are many counts of this clonotype. The rearrangement uses TRBV2 and TRBJ2-3; a weak D match, TRBD2 (5 bases). CDR1 SNHLY and CDR2 FYNNEI come from the germline V gene. The V end lost 8 bases, the J end lost 4 bases, and 7 bases lay between the germline ends. The CDR3 runs 11 residues. The CDR3 DNA follows: TGTGCCAGCGGGAGTGCAGATACGCAGTATTTT. Amino acids: CASGSADTQYF.

The sample holds a few counts of this clonotype. The chain joins TRBV20-1 to TRBJ2-3; D gene uncertain. This CDR3 has 14 amino acids. Germline V gene data show CDR1 as DFQATT and CDR2 as SNEGSKA (reference sequence). The V end lost 3 bases, the J end lost 0 bases, and 10 bases lay between the germline ends. CDR3 residues: CSASSRPSTDTQYF. In DNA, the CDR3 is TGCAGTGCTAGCTCTAGACCTAGCACAGATACGCAGTATTTT.

This chain connects TRBV4-1 to TRBJ1-6; D may be TRBD1 (6 bases). V shed 0 bases and J shed 3 bases, with 18 bases lying between them. The length of the CDR3 is 19 residues. Germline loops: CDR1 MGHRA, CDR2 YSYEKL. The DNA of the CDR3 is TGCGCCAGCAGCCAAGATCCACAGGGCTTAAGGGGCTATAATTCACCCCTCCACTTT. Translating gives CASSQDPQGLRGYNSPLHF.

This clonotype was seen ten or more times. The gene calls are TRBV7-3 and TRBJ2-3; possibly TRBD2 for D (6 bases). Germline V gives CDR1 SGHTA, CDR2 FQGTGA. Trimming took 4 bases from V and 1 from J, leaving 9 bases between them. CDR3 length: 14 residues. CDR3 bases: TGTGCCAGCAGCTCTGCGGGACGCACAGATACGCAGTATTTT. Translated: CASSSAGRTDTQYF.

This clonotype has only a few counts. The genes are TRBV5-1 and TRBJ2-1, with D perhaps TRBD2 (6 bases). Trimming cost V 4 bases and J 10 bases, with 21 bases left between them. CDR1 and CDR2 from the germline V gene are SGHRS and YFSETQ. This CDR3 contains 15 residues. CDR3 DNA: TGCGCCAGCAGCCGAACCGGGACTCAACTCCAGGAGCAGTTCTTC. Its translation is CASSRTGTQLQEQFF.

The chain links TRBV2 to TRBJ2-7; 9 nucleotides line up with TRBD2. Losses at the gene ends were 6 bases for V and 4 bases for J; bases not matched to a gene: 4. The length of the CDR3 is 13 residues. Germline CDR1 reads SNHLY; CDR2 reads FYNNEI. CDR3 residues: CASRNSGSYEQYF. CDR3 nucleotides: TGTGCCAGCAGGAATAGCGGGAGTTACGAGCAGTACTTC. Full variable domain (outside the CDR3, taken from reference TRBV2 and TRBJ2-7): EPEVTQTPSHQVTQMGQEVILRCVPISNHLYFYWYRQILGQKVEFLVSFYNNEISEKSEIFDDQFSVERPDGSNFTLKIRSTKLEDSAMYFCASRNSGSYEQYFGPGTRLTVT.

The chain uses TRBV5-1 and TRBJ2-2, with TRBD1 as a possible D gene (7 bases). Germline CDR1 is SGHRS and CDR2 is YFSETQ. With 4 bases removed from V and 4 bases from J, the gap between germline ends came to 14 bases. CDR3 length: 15 amino acids. CDR3 sequence (DNA): TGCGCCAGCAGCCCAGGGGGGACAATCACCGGGGAGCTGTTTTTT. Its protein is CASSPGGTITGELFF.

This clonotype was observed a handful of times. The rearrangement links TRBV19 to TRBJ1-2; D is uncertain. CDR3 length: 13 residues. Germline loops: CDR1 LNHDA, CDR2 SQIVND (reference sequence). Deletions cut 3 bases from V and 0 bases from J, with 5 bases between. This CDR3 reads CASSMLANYGYTF. The CDR3 nucleotides are TGTGCCAGTAGTATGTTGGCTAACTATGGCTACACCTTC.

The chain links TRBV2 to TRBJ1-6, with D perhaps TRBD1 (6 bases). This CDR3 comprises 15 residues. V lost 8 bases and J lost 8, with 19 bases in between. CDR1 SNHLY and CDR2 FYNNEI come from the germline V gene. Written as DNA, the CDR3 is TGTGCCAGCTCTCAGGGGCGGACGGTCCATTCACCCCTCCACTTT. Translating it yields CASSQGRTVHSPLHF.

This clonotype was picked up a small number of times. V gene TRBV19 combines with J gene TRBJ1-6; 7 nucleotides agree with TRBD1. The CDR3 spans 14 residues. Trimming at V came to 5 bases and at J to 10 bases, leaving 8 bases not matched to a gene. Germline assignment: CDR1 LNHDA and CDR2 SQIVND (reference sequence). The CDR3 nucleotides read TGTGCCAGTAGTCGGGTAGGGGGCGGATCACCCCTCCACTTT. Translating gives CASSRVGGGSPLHF.

The chain recombines TRBV12-5 with TRBJ1-1; possible D gene TRBD1, 5 bases. The V and J ends lost 2 bases and 1 base respectively, with 11 bases between them. CDR1 LGHNT and CDR2 FRNRAP come from the germline V gene. CDR3 length: 15 amino acids. The CDR3 region has the DNA TGTGCTAGTGGTTTGCTTCCGGGGCAGAACACTGAAGCTTTCTTT. It is translated as CASGLLPGQNTEAFF.

This clonotype appeared once. A read error may explain this, as a much larger clone is one base away. This chain links TRBV5-1 with TRBJ2-7, with TRBD2 matching over 15 bases. The CDR3 sequence is 17 residues long. Germline V lookup: CDR1 SGHRS, CDR2 YFSETQ. V lost 5 bases and J lost 7; bases outside the gene matches: 13. Here the CDR3 DNA reads TGCGCCAGCAGTCCAGGACTAGCGGGAGGGCCGAGCCATGAGCAGTACTTC. This encodes CASSPGLAGGPSHEQYF.

This clonotype has a handful of counts. CDR3 sequence: CASSTRGLGYTF. The CDR3 DNA reads TGTGCCAGCAGCACCAGGGGGCTTGGCTACACCTTC. This chain joins TRBV6-1 and TRBJ1-2; 8 bases align to TRBD1. CDR1 and CDR2 (germline): MNHNS, SASEGT. V dropped 6 bases and J dropped 7; count of bases not matched to a gene: 4. The CDR3 loop spans 12 amino acids.

This chain connects TRBV20-1 to TRBJ1-1, with D unresolved. CDR3 size: 13 residues. CDR1 and CDR2 (germline): DFQATT, SNEGSKA (reference sequence). V was trimmed by 5 bases and J by 7 bases, leaving 17 bases between them. The CDR3 sequence: CSAQRAPSVEAFF. CDR3 coding DNA: TGCAGTGCTCAACGGGCCCCTAGTGTTGAAGCTTTCTTT.